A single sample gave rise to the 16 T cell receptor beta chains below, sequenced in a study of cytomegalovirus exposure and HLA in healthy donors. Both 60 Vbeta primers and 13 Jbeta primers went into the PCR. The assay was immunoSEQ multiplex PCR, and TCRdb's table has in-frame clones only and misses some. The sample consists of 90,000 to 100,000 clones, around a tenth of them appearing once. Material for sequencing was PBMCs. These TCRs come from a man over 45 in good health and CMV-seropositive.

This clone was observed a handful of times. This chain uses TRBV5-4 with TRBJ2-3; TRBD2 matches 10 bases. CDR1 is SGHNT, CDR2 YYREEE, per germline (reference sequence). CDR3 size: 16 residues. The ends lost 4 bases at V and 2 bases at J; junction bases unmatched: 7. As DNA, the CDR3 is TGTGCCAGCAGCATCGGGACTAGCGCTAACACAGATACGCAGTATTTT. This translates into CASSIGTSANTDTQYF.

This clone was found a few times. CDR3: CASIPGGTSGHEQYF. CDR3 nucleotide sequence: TGTGCCAGCATCCCTGGAGGGACTAGCGGGCACGAGCAGTACTTC. The chain recombines TRBV28 with TRBJ2-7, with TRBD2 identical over 12 bases. With V trimmed by 7 bases and J by 5 bases, 9 bases remained unmatched. CDR1 is MDHEN, CDR2 SYDVKM, per germline. The CDR3 contains 15 residues. The full variable domain, in which reference TRBV28 and TRBJ2-7 provide the parts outside the CDR3, is DVKVTQSSRYLVKRTGEKVFLECVQDMDHENMFWYRQDPGLGLRLIYFSYDVKMKEKGDIPEGYSVSREKKERFSLILESASTNQTSMYLCASIPGGTSGHEQYFGPGTRLTVT.

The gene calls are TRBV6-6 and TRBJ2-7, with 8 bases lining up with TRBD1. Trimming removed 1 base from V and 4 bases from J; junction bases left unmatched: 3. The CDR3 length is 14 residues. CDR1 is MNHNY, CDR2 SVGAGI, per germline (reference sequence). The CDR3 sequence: CASSYYGQGYEQYF. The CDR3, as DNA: TGTGCCAGCAGTTACTATGGACAGGGATACGAGCAGTACTTC.

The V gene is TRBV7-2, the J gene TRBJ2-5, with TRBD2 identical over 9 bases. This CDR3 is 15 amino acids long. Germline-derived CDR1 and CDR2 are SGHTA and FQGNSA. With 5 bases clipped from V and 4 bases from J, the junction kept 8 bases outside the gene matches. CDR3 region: CASSPRRGGGETQYF. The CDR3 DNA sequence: TGTGCCAGCAGCCCCCGGCGGGGGGGCGGAGAGACCCAGTACTTC.

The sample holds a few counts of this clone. CDR3 nucleotides: TGTGCCAGCAGAGGGACAGGGGGAAACACTGAAGCTTTCTTT. It yields the protein CASRGTGGNTEAFF. This rearrangement joins TRBV6-5 to TRBJ1-1, with 11 bases identical to TRBD1. V trimming: 6 bases; J trimming: 2 bases; junction bases outside the gene matches: 2. CDR1 MNHEY and CDR2 SVGAGI come from the germline V gene. The CDR3 covers 14 residues.

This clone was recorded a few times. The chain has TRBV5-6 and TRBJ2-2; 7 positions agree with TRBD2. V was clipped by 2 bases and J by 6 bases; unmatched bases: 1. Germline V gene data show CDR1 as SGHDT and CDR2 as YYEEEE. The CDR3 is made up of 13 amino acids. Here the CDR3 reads CASSFAGAGELFF. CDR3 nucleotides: TGTGCCAGCAGCTTCGCGGGAGCCGGGGAGCTGTTTTTT.

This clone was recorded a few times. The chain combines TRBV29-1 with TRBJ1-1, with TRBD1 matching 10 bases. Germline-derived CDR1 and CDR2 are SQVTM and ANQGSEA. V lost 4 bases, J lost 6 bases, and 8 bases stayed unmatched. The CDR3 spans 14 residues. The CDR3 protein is CSVVGTGAFAEAFF. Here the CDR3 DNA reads TGCAGCGTTGTGGGGACAGGGGCCTTCGCTGAAGCTTTCTTT.

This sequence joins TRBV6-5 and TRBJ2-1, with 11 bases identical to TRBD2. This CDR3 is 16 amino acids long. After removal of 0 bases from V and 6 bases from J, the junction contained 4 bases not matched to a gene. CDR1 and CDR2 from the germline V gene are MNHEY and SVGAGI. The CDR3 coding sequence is TGTGCCAGCAGTTACTCGCTAGCGGGAGGAGCCAATGAGCAGTTCTTC. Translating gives CASSYSLAGGANEQFF.

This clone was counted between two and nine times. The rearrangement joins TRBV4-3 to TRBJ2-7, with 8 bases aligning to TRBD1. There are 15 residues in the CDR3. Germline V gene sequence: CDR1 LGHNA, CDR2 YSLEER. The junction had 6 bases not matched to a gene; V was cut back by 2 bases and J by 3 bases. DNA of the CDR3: TGCGCCAGCAGCCAAACACAGGGGGGATTCTACGAGCAGTACTTC. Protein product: CASSQTQGGFYEQYF.

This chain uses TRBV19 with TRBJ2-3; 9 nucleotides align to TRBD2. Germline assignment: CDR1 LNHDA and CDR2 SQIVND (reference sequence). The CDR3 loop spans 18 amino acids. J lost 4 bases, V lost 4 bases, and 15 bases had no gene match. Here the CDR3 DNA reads TGTGCCAGTAGTACTCCTACGGGACTAGCAATCCGCCCAGATACGCAGTATTTT. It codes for CASSTPTGLAIRPDTQYF.

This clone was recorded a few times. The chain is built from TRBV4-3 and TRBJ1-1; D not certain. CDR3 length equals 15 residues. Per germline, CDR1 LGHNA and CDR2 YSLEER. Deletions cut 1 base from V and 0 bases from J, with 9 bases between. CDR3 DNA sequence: TGCGCCAGCAGCCAAGCGTCAGTCATGAACACTGAAGCTTTCTTT. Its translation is CASSQASVMNTEAFF.

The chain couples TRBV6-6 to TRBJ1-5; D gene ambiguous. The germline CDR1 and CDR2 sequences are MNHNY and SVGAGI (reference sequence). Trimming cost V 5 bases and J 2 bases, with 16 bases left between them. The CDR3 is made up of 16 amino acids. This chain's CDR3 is CASSKGGSFGNQPQHF. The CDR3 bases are TGTGCCAGCAGTAAGGGAGGTTCTTTTGGCAATCAGCCCCAGCATTTT.

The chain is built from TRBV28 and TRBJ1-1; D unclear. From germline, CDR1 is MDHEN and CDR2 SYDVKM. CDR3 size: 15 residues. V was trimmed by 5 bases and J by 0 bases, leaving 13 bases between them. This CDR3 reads CASSPPRGMNTEAFF. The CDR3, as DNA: TGTGCCAGCAGTCCCCCGCGGGGAATGAACACTGAAGCTTTCTTT.

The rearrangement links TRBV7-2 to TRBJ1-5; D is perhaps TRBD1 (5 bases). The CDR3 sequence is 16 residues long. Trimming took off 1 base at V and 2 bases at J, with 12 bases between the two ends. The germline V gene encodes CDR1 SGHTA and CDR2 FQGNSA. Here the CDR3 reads CASSLDLQGGNQPQHF. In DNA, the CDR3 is TGTGCCAGCAGCTTAGATCTCCAGGGTGGCAATCAGCCCCAGCATTTT. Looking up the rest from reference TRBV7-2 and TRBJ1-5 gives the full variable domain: GAGVSQSPSNKVTEKGKDVELRCDPISGHTALYWYRQSLGQGLEFLIYFQGNSAPDKSGLPSDRFSAERTGGSVSTLTIQRTQQEDSAVYLCASSLDLQGGNQPQHFGDGTRLSIL.

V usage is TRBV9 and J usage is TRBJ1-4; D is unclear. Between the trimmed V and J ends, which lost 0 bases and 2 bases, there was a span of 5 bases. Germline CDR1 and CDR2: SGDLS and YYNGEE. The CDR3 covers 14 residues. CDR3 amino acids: CASSVAQTNEKLFF. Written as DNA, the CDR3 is TGTGCCAGCAGCGTAGCTCAGACTAATGAAAAACTGTTTTTT.

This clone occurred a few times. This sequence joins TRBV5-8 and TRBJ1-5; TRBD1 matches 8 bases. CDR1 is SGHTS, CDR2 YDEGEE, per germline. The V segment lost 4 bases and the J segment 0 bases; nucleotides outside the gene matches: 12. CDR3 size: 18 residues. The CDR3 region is CASSTGQGLAYSNQPQHF. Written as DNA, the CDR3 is TGTGCCAGCAGCACCGGACAGGGCCTCGCCTATAGCAATCAGCCCCAGCATTTT.